Listed below are T cell receptor beta chains from one sample, sequenced in a study of identifying expanded T cells in peripheral blood. Sequencing used immunoSEQ multiplex PCR; TCRdb keeps in-frame clones, though not all of them. In the table there are some 100,000 clones, over 80% of which are singletons. The source material was blood. These receptors were collected from a person aged 18 to 69 in good health. CDR3s include the opening cysteine and the closing phenylalanine or tryptophan. D genes are given only for firm matches. For some rows the clone size is stated as once, few or many, or as a class when expanded; others skip it.

len: 15
j_gene: TRBJ2-3
abundance: NA
v_gene: TRBV4-1
d_gene: TRBD2
CDR3aa: CASSQPFGWGGVVNF
CDR3nt: TGCGCCAGCAGCCAACCTTTTGGGTGGGGGGGTGTGGTAAATTTT

len: 13
j_gene: TRBJ2-7
abundance: once
v_gene: TRBV5-1
d_gene: NA
CDR3aa: CASSQVQSYEQYF
CDR3nt: TGCGCCAGCAGTCAGGTGCAATCCTACGAGCAGTACTTC

len: 14
j_gene: TRBJ1-2
abundance: few
v_gene: TRBV6-5
d_gene: TRBD1
CDR3aa: CASSYGTDNYGYTF
CDR3nt: TGTGCCAGCAGTTACGGGACAGATAACTATGGCTACACCTTC

len: 14
j_gene: TRBJ1-5
abundance: once
v_gene: TRBV27
d_gene: NA
CDR3aa: CASSFGGFGQPQHF
CDR3nt: TGTGCCAGCAGTTTTGGGGGTTTCGGTCAGCCCCAGCATTTT

len: 16
j_gene: TRBJ2-7
abundance: NA
v_gene: TRBV21-1
d_gene: NA
CDR3aa: CASSPPVGVSYYEQYF
CDR3nt: TGTGCCAGCAGCCCTCCGGTCGGGGTTTCATATTACGAGCAGTACTTC

len: 14
j_gene: TRBJ2-5
abundance: NA
v_gene: TRBV19
d_gene: TRBD2
CDR3aa: CASRRAGGKETQYF
CDR3nt: TGTGCCAGTAGGAGAGCGGGGGGCAAAGAGACCCAGTACTTC

len: 15
j_gene: TRBJ2-1
abundance: NA
v_gene: TRBV5-1
d_gene: TRBD2
CDR3aa: CASSLRTSGGGEQFF
CDR3nt: TGCGCCAGCAGCTTAAGGACTAGCGGAGGGGGGGAGCAGTTCTTC

len: 13
j_gene: TRBJ2-6
abundance: NA
v_gene: TRBV7-9
d_gene: NA
CDR3aa: CASIDAGANVLTF
CDR3nt: TGTGCCAGCATCGATGCAGGGGCCAACGTCCTGACTTTC

len: 16
j_gene: TRBJ2-7
abundance: NA
v_gene: TRBV7-3
d_gene: TRBD1
CDR3aa: CASSLGGPGQAYEQYF
CDR3nt: TGTGCCAGCAGCTTAGGTGGGCCGGGACAGGCCTACGAGCAGTACTTC

len: 14
j_gene: TRBJ1-1
abundance: NA
v_gene: TRBV18
d_gene: NA
CDR3aa: CASSPQRDQTEAFF
CDR3nt: TGTGCCAGCTCACCACAGCGGGACCAAACTGAAGCTTTCTTT

len: 14
j_gene: TRBJ2-2
abundance: NA
v_gene: TRBV6-6
d_gene: NA
CDR3aa: CASSYDRGTGELFF
CDR3nt: TGTGCCAGCAGTTATGATAGGGGCACCGGGGAGCTGTTTTTT

len: 15
j_gene: TRBJ2-7
abundance: NA
v_gene: TRBV5-1
d_gene: NA
CDR3aa: CASSFTGPGVYEQYF
CDR3nt: TGCGCCAGCAGCTTTACGGGCCCAGGGGTGTACGAGCAGTACTTC

len: 22
j_gene: TRBJ1-3
abundance: NA
v_gene: TRBV15
d_gene: NA
CDR3aa: CATSRDLHQRHGETFSGNTIYF
CDR3nt: TGTGCCACCAGCAGAGATCTCCACCAACGTCACGGGGAAACCTTCTCTGGAAACACCATATATTTT

len: 13
j_gene: TRBJ1-2
abundance: NA
v_gene: TRBV18
d_gene: NA
CDR3aa: CASSPDRNYGYTF
CDR3nt: TGTGCCAGCTCACCAGACCGAAACTATGGCTACACCTTC

len: 14
j_gene: TRBJ2-3
abundance: NA
v_gene: TRBV30
d_gene: TRBD1
CDR3aa: CACAGTGGTDTQYF
CDR3nt: TGTGCCTGTGCCGGGACAGGGGGCACAGATACGCAGTATTTT

len: 14
j_gene: TRBJ1-1
abundance: NA
v_gene: TRBV2
d_gene: NA
CDR3aa: CASIQDSRGGEAFF
CDR3nt: TGTGCCAGCATTCAGGACAGCCGCGGGGGTGAAGCTTTCTTT

len: 14
j_gene: TRBJ2-7
abundance: NA
v_gene: TRBV29-1
d_gene: NA
CDR3aa: CSVEKGAVPYEQYF
CDR3nt: TGCAGCGTTGAGAAGGGAGCGGTCCCCTACGAGCAGTACTTC

len: 14
j_gene: TRBJ1-2
abundance: NA
v_gene: TRBV4-1
d_gene: NA
CDR3aa: CASSREWGPYGYTF
CDR3nt: TGCGCCAGCAGCCGGGAGTGGGGGCCGTATGGCTACACCTTC

len: 13
j_gene: TRBJ1-4
abundance: NA
v_gene: TRBV6-5
d_gene: NA
CDR3aa: CASRIKQGRELFF
CDR3nt: TGTGCCAGCAGGATTAAACAGGGTCGGGAACTGTTTTTT

len: 14
j_gene: TRBJ1-2
abundance: NA
v_gene: TRBV4-1
d_gene: NA
CDR3aa: CASSQAGHPYGYTF
CDR3nt: TGCGCCAGCAGCCAAGCTGGGCACCCCTATGGCTACACCTTC

len: 16
j_gene: TRBJ1-5
abundance: NA
v_gene: TRBV5-5
d_gene: NA
CDR3aa: CASSPYQLYSNQPQHF
CDR3nt: TGTGCCAGCAGCCCCTACCAGCTTTATAGCAATCAGCCCCAGCATTTT

len: 15
j_gene: TRBJ2-1
abundance: NA
v_gene: TRBV7-9
d_gene: TRBD2
CDR3aa: CASSLAATSANEQFF
CDR3nt: TGTGCCAGCAGCTTAGCGGCCACTAGCGCCAATGAGCAGTTCTTC

len: 15
j_gene: TRBJ1-1
abundance: NA
v_gene: TRBV29-1
d_gene: TRBD1
CDR3aa: CSVDPLGTGDTEAFF
CDR3nt: TGCAGCGTTGACCCTTTAGGGACAGGGGACACTGAAGCTTTCTTT

len: 17
j_gene: TRBJ1-1
abundance: NA
v_gene: TRBV7-3
d_gene: NA
CDR3aa: CASSLTPPTGGSTEAFF
CDR3nt: TGTGCCAGCAGCTTAACACCCCCGACGGGGGGTAGCACTGAAGCTTTCTTT

len: 12
j_gene: TRBJ2-1
abundance: NA
v_gene: TRBV18
d_gene: NA
CDR3aa: CASSYRLTEQFF
CDR3nt: TGTGCCAGCTCATACCGATTGACCGAGCAGTTCTTC

len: 15
j_gene: TRBJ2-6
abundance: NA
v_gene: TRBV2
d_gene: NA
CDR3aa: CASSEAGRGANVLTF
CDR3nt: TGTGCCAGCAGTGAAGCAGGGAGAGGGGCCAACGTCCTGACTTTC

len: 15
j_gene: TRBJ1-4
abundance: NA
v_gene: TRBV19
d_gene: TRBD1
CDR3aa: CASSSQGAANEKLFF
CDR3nt: TGTGCCAGTAGTTCGCAGGGGGCTGCTAATGAAAAACTGTTTTTT

len: 15
j_gene: TRBJ2-3
abundance: NA
v_gene: TRBV7-8
d_gene: TRBD2
CDR3aa: CASRVAGAFTDTQYF
CDR3nt: TGTGCCAGCAGGGTAGCGGGAGCCTTCACAGATACGCAGTATTTT

len: 14
j_gene: TRBJ2-5
abundance: NA
v_gene: TRBV7-7
d_gene: NA
CDR3aa: CASSPGLGPETQYF
CDR3nt: TGTGCCAGCAGCCCCGGACTGGGACCAGAGACCCAGTACTTC

len: 15
j_gene: TRBJ1-1
abundance: NA
v_gene: TRBV6-6
d_gene: TRBD1
CDR3aa: CASSYSGGQGTEAFF
CDR3nt: TGTGCCAGCAGTTACTCGGGGGGACAGGGAACTGAAGCTTTCTTT

len: 14
j_gene: TRBJ2-4
abundance: once
v_gene: TRBV7-2
d_gene: NA
CDR3aa: CASSLSPGTNIQYF
CDR3nt: TGTGCCAGCAGCTTAAGCCCAGGGACTAACATTCAGTACTTC

len: 16
j_gene: TRBJ2-1
abundance: NA
v_gene: TRBV13
d_gene: TRBD1
CDR3aa: CASSRRQGALYNEQFF
CDR3nt: TGTGCCAGCAGCAGACGACAGGGAGCTCTCTACAATGAGCAGTTCTTC

len: 14
j_gene: TRBJ2-5
abundance: NA
v_gene: TRBV28
d_gene: TRBD2
CDR3aa: CASSWAGGGETQYF
CDR3nt: TGTGCCAGCAGTTGGGCGGGAGGGGGAGAGACCCAGTACTTC

len: 14
j_gene: TRBJ2-4
abundance: NA
v_gene: TRBV4-1
d_gene: NA
CDR3aa: CASSQGGSKNIQYF
CDR3nt: TGCGCCAGCAGCCAAGGGGGATCCAAAAACATTCAGTACTTC

len: 13
j_gene: TRBJ1-3
abundance: NA
v_gene: TRBV10-2
d_gene: NA
CDR3aa: CASRETTGNTIYF
CDR3nt: TGCGCCAGCAGGGAGACAACTGGAAACACCATATATTTT

len: 13
j_gene: TRBJ1-2
abundance: NA
v_gene: TRBV30
d_gene: TRBD1
CDR3aa: CAWSVQGAAGYTF
CDR3nt: TGTGCCTGGAGTGTACAGGGGGCGGCGGGCTACACCTTC

len: 11
j_gene: TRBJ2-1
abundance: NA
v_gene: TRBV30
d_gene: NA
CDR3aa: CAWSVVYEQFF
CDR3nt: TGTGCCTGGAGTGTAGTTTATGAGCAGTTCTTC

len: 14
j_gene: TRBJ2-3
abundance: NA
v_gene: TRBV5-1
d_gene: NA
CDR3aa: CASSLWAPGDTQYF
CDR3nt: TGCGCCAGCAGCTTGTGGGCCCCTGGGGATACGCAGTATTTT

len: 12
j_gene: TRBJ2-1
abundance: NA
v_gene: TRBV2
d_gene: NA
CDR3aa: CASSYGVGEQFF
CDR3nt: TGTGCCAGCTCCTACGGGGTAGGAGAGCAGTTCTTC

len: 14
j_gene: TRBJ2-7
abundance: NA
v_gene: TRBV6-1
d_gene: TRBD1
CDR3aa: CASLGTGSSYEQYF
CDR3nt: TGTGCCAGCCTTGGGACAGGTTCTTCATACGAGCAGTACTTC